This T cell receptor (beta chain) is drawn from a study of T-cell reconstitution after alpha-beta-depleted transplantation in children. General study points: A year had passed since transplant, and T-cell counts and diversity by then came mostly from newly produced T cells.

The germline CDR1 and CDR2 sequences are LGHDT and YNNKEL (reference sequence). CDR3 length equals 15 residues. The V segment lost 3 bases and the J segment 0 bases; nucleotides outside the gene matches: 2. This clonotype was found a few times. Its antigen is as yet unknown. Construction of the TCRbeta library involved unique molecular identifiers. TCRdb analysed the PCR reads with MiXCR anew, one entry per CDR3 protein. The table records 140,000 or so distinct CDR3 sequences, around 8.8% of them present only once. This clonotype originated in a female patient aged 2 to 10 who had a stem cell transplant for congenital amegakaryocytic thrombocytopenia, so the T cells may come from the graft donor. The sequences come from PBMCs, mostly from graft donor cells, collected 180 days after TCRalphabeta/CD19-depleted stem cell transplant. The chain joins TRBV3-1 to TRBJ1-1, with TRBD1 matching over 9 bases. The DNA for the CDR3 is TGTGCCAGCAGCCACCGGACAGGGGTGAACACTGAAGCTTTCTTT. Translated, it gives CASSHRTGVNTEAFF.